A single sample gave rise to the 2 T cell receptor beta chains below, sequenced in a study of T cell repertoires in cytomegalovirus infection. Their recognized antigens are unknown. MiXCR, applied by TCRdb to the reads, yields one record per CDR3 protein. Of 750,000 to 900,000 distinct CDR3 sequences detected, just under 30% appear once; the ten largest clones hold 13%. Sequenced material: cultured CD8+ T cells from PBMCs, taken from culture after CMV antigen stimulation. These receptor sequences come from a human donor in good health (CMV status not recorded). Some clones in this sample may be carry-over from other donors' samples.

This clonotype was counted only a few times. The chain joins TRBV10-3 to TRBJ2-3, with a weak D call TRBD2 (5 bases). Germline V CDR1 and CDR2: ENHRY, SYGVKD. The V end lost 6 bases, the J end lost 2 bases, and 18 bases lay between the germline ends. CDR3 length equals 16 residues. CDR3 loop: CAIRTLAAQHTDTQYF. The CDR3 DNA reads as TGTGCCATCAGGACTCTAGCAGCCCAACACACAGATACGCAGTATTTT.

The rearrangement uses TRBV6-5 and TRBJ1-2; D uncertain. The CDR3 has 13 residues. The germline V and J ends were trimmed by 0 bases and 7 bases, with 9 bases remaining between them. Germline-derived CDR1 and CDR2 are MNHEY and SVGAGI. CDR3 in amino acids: CASSYSSGVGYTF. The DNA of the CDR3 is TGTGCCAGCAGTTACTCGTCTGGGGTTGGCTACACCTTC.